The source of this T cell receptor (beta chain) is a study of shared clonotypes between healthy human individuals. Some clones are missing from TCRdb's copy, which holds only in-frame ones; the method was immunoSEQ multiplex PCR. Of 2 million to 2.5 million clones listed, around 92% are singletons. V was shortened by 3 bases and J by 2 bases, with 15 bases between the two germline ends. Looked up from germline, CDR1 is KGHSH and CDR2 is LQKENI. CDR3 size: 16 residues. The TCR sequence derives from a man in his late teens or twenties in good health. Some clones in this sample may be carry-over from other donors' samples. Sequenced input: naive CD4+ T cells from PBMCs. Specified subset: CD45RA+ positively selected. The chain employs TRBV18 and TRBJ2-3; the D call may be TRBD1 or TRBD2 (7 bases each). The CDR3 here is CASSPKRDSYTDTQYF. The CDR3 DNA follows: TGTGCCAGCTCACCTAAGCGGGACAGCTACACAGATACGCAGTATTTT.